This is a list of T cell receptor beta chains from one sample in a study of blood T cell repertoires in COVID-19. Clones were read by immunoSEQ multiplex PCR, and TCRdb kept only the in-frame ones, dropping some. The repertoire holds around 100,000 clones, with around 72% as singletons. The sequenced sample was peripheral blood. Source of these receptors: a man between 65 and 85 years old with COVID-19, enrolled during active disease. Both conserved end residues are part of each CDR3. The D gene is left open where the match is weak. Size tells how often a clone was seen (once, few, many) or the class of an expanded clone, and some rows leave it out.

J gene | V gene | clone size | D gene | CDR3 protein | CDR3 DNA
TRBJ2-5 | TRBV19 | . | TRBD2 | CASRTSGSSLETQYF | TGTGCCAGCCGGACTAGCGGGAGTTCTTTAGAGACCCAGTACTTC
TRBJ2-2 | TRBV28 | few | . | CASSHHRGLSGELFF | TGTGCCAGCAGTCACCATAGGGGGTTATCCGGGGAGCTGTTTTTT
TRBJ2-5 | TRBV7-8 | . | . | CASSPGRETQYF | TGTGCCAGCAGCCCGGGGAGAGAGACCCAGTACTTC
TRBJ2-1 | TRBV5-1 | . | TRBD2 | CASSLGTSGRALGYEQFF | TGCGCCAGCAGCTTGGGGACTAGCGGGAGGGCCTTGGGTTATGAGCAGTTCTTC
TRBJ1-4 | TRBV10-3 | once | TRBD1 | CAISEDRGANEKLFF | TGTGCCATCAGTGAGGACAGGGGAGCTAATGAAAAACTGTTTTTT
TRBJ1-2 | TRBV7-3 | . | . | CASTNPDGSGYTF | TGTGCCAGCACTAATCCCGACGGGAGCGGCTACACCTTC
TRBJ1-1 | TRBV4-3 | . | . | CASSQEAGLTTEAFF | TGCGCCAGCAGCCAAGAGGCAGGGTTGACCACTGAAGCTTTCTTT
TRBJ1-3 | TRBV7-8 | . | . | CASSPTTGLSGNTIYF | TGTGCCAGCAGCCCAACGACAGGTTTGTCTGGAAACACCATATATTTT
TRBJ2-3 | TRBV5-1 | . | . | CASSLQQTTDTQYF | TGCGCCAGCAGCTTGCAACAGACCACAGATACGCAGTATTTT
TRBJ2-5 | TRBV5-1 | . | . | CASSLVAVQETQYF | TGCGCCAGCAGCTTGGTAGCGGTACAAGAGACCCAGTACTTC
TRBJ2-7 | TRBV6-2/TRBV6-3 | . | TRBD2 | CASSPVTSGKPAF | TGTGCCAGCAGCCCGGTGACTAGCGGTAAGCCCGCCTTC
TRBJ1-2 | TRBV29-1 | . | . | CSVPDRTNYGYTF | TGCAGCGTTCCCGACAGGACTAACTATGGCTACACCTTC
TRBJ2-2 | TRBV6-5 | few | . | CASSYPHGSAGELFF | TGTGCCAGCAGTTACCCCCACGGGAGCGCCGGGGAGCTGTTTTTT
TRBJ2-7 | TRBV5-4 | few | . | CASSLEGGPYEQYF | TGTGCCAGCAGCTTGGAGGGGGGGCCCTACGAGCAGTACTTC
TRBJ2-2 | TRBV15 | . | TRBD2 | CATSKEAGSNTGELFF | TGTGCCACCTCTAAAGAAGCGGGGTCGAACACCGGGGAGCTGTTTTTT
TRBJ2-7 | TRBV7-9 | few | TRBD1 | CASSLDRIGQGNEQYF | TGTGCCAGCAGCTTAGATCGTATAGGACAGGGGAACGAGCAGTACTTC
TRBJ1-6 | TRBV7-8 | . | TRBD1 | CASSRIQGVNSPLHF | TGTGCCAGCAGCCGGATACAGGGGGTTAATTCACCCCTCCACTTT
TRBJ2-5 | TRBV2 | . | TRBD2 | CASRRRLWGREGTLETQYF | TGTGCCAGCAGGCGTCGATTATGGGGGCGGGAGGGCACTTTAGAGACCCAGTACTTC
TRBJ1-5 | TRBV5-1 | once | TRBD1 | CASSLMGQRDQPQHF | TGCGCCAGCAGCCTAATGGGACAGCGCGATCAGCCCCAGCATTTT
TRBJ2-1 | TRBV18 | once | TRBD1 | CASSRGQVYNEQFF | TGTGCCAGCTCACGAGGACAGGTCTACAATGAGCAGTTCTTC
TRBJ2-1 | TRBV27 | . | TRBD1 | CASSFVGQGYYNEQFF | TGTGCCAGCAGTTTTGTTGGACAGGGGTATTACAATGAGCAGTTCTTC
TRBJ2-1 | TRBV28 | . | TRBD2 | CASSLWGTGTSGTTTQFF | TGTGCCAGCAGTTTATGGGGGACCGGGACTAGCGGGACCACCACCCAGTTCTTC
TRBJ2-7 | TRBV7-9 | . | TRBD1 | CASSPAGTGEVF | TGTGCCAGCAGCCCAGCCGGGACAGGGGAGGTCTTC
TRBJ2-1 | TRBV10-3 | . | TRBD2 | CAIRSVAGGSGEQFF | TGTGCCATCAGGTCGGTAGCGGGAGGTTCCGGTGAGCAGTTCTTC
TRBJ2-7 | TRBV9 | few | TRBD2 | CASSPSGVPYEQYF | TGTGCCAGCAGCCCCAGCGGGGTCCCCTACGAGCAGTACTTC
TRBJ2-5 | TRBV19 | . | . | CASSIDNGGTQETQYF | TGTGCCAGTAGTATAGATAACGGAGGGACGCAAGAGACCCAGTACTTC
TRBJ1-2 | TRBV19 | . | TRBD1 | CASSIRQGANGYTF | TGTGCCAGTAGTATCAGACAGGGGGCGAATGGCTACACCTTC
TRBJ1-1 | TRBV29-1 | . | . | CSVEESGRGEAFF | TGCAGCGTTGAAGAGTCCGGTCGTGGTGAAGCTTTCTTT
TRBJ2-1 | TRBV28 | . | TRBD2 | CASSLLGLAGSSYNEQFF | TGTGCCAGCAGTTTATTGGGACTAGCGGGAAGCTCCTACAATGAGCAGTTCTTC
TRBJ1-4 | TRBV10-1 | . | . | CASRKNSATNEKLFF | TGCGCCAGCAGAAAAAACAGTGCAACTAATGAAAAACTGTTTTTT
TRBJ1-5 | TRBV7-2 | . | . | CASSSPQGQGINQPQHF | TGTGCCAGCAGCTCCCCCCAGGGGCAGGGTATCAATCAGCCCCAGCATTTT
TRBJ2-2 | TRBV7-6 | . | . | CASSLESQSGINTGELFF | TGTGCCAGCAGCTTAGAAAGCCAATCGGGGATAAACACCGGGGAGCTGTTTTTT
TRBJ2-7 | TRBV11-2 | once | . | CASSLGQVYEQYF | TGTGCCAGCAGCTTAGGACAGGTCTACGAGCAGTACTTC
TRBJ2-7 | TRBV11-2 | . | TRBD2 | CASSLTSGGYEQYF | TGTGCCAGCAGCCTGACTAGCGGAGGCTACGAGCAGTACTTC
TRBJ2-7 | TRBV6-1 | . | TRBD1 | CASSGSPGTGATYEQYF | TGTGCCAGCAGTGGGTCCCCTGGGACAGGGGCCACCTACGAGCAGTACTTC
TRBJ1-6 | TRBV7-9 | . | TRBD1 | CASSPPGQARAPLHF | TGTGCCAGCAGCCCTCCGGGACAGGCGAGGGCACCCCTCCACTTT
TRBJ2-3 | TRBV2 | few | TRBD2 | CASREGADTQYF | TGTGCCAGCCGGGAGGGAGCAGATACGCAGTATTTT
TRBJ2-5 | TRBV14 | . | TRBD2 | CASSQGTSGMQETQYF | TGTGCCAGCAGCCAAGGGACTAGCGGGATGCAAGAGACCCAGTACTTC
TRBJ1-2 | TRBV19 | . | . | CASSTIRGPTGSYGYTF | TGTGCCAGTAGTACCATACGCGGTCCAACAGGGTCCTATGGCTACACCTTC
TRBJ2-7 | TRBV19 | . | . | CASSERGHEQYF | TGTGCCAGTAGTGAAAGAGGCCACGAGCAGTACTTC
TRBJ2-1 | TRBV6-2/TRBV6-3 | . | . | CASSWVSGSYNEQFF | TGTGCCAGCAGTTGGGTTAGCGGCTCCTACAATGAGCAGTTCTTC
TRBJ2-7 | TRBV5-1 | . | . | CASSLGQRYEQYF | TGCGCCAGCAGCTTGGGACAGCGCTACGAGCAGTACTTC
TRBJ2-1 | TRBV2 | . | TRBD2 | CASRTSGSNEQFF | TGTGCCAGCAGGACTAGCGGGAGTAATGAGCAGTTCTTC
TRBJ2-2 | TRBV29-1 | . | . | CSVGQGGYTGELFF | TGCAGCGTTGGACAGGGAGGTTACACCGGGGAGCTGTTTTTT
TRBJ1-6 | TRBV7-9 | once | . | CASSWPRGSPLHF | TGTGCCAGCAGCTGGCCGCGGGGTTCACCCCTCCACTTT
TRBJ2-2 | TRBV11-2 | . | . | CASSFTSGTGELFF | TGTGCCAGCAGCTTTACAAGCGGCACCGGGGAGCTGTTTTTT
TRBJ2-7 | TRBV16 | many | . | CASSQSQTRSSYEQYF | TGTGCCAGCAGCCAATCACAGACGAGAAGCTCCTACGAGCAGTACTTC
TRBJ2-1 | TRBV5-4 | . | TRBD2 | CASSEGLVEYNEQFF | TGTGCCAGCAGCGAGGGACTAGTAGAATACAATGAGCAGTTCTTC
TRBJ1-3 | TRBV6-5 | few | . | CASTPAGSGNTIYF | TGTGCCAGCACTCCGGCGGGGAGTGGAAACACCATATATTTT
TRBJ1-1 | TRBV10-3 | once | TRBD1 | CAISDRDREAFF | TGTGCCATCAGTGACCGGGACAGAGAAGCTTTCTTT
TRBJ2-3 | TRBV5-1 | . | . | CASSLYSSTDTQYF | TGCGCCAGCAGCTTGTACTCTAGCACAGATACGCAGTATTTT
TRBJ1-4 | TRBV9 | . | TRBD1 | CASSVSTGGAGEKLFF | TGTGCCAGCAGCGTGTCAACAGGGGGCGCGGGTGAAAAACTGTTTTTT
TRBJ2-5 | TRBV28 | . | . | CASSLSGVRETQYF | TGTGCCAGCAGTTTATCCGGGGTCCGGGAGACCCAGTACTTC
TRBJ2-2 | TRBV6-6 | . | TRBD2 | CASNPLAGGTGELFF | TGTGCCAGCAATCCTTTAGCGGGAGGCACCGGGGAGCTGTTTTTT
TRBJ1-1 | TRBV5-1 | . | TRBD1 | CASSLSTGGAGTEAFF | TGCGCCAGCAGCTTGTCGACAGGGGGCGCGGGCACTGAAGCTTTCTTT
TRBJ1-3 | TRBV29-1 | . | . | CSVTNPGNTNTIYF | TGCAGCGTTACAAACCCCGGGAACACAAACACCATATATTTT
TRBJ1-6 | TRBV7-2 | . | . | CASSSREYGPNSPLHF | TGTGCCAGCAGCTCCCGGGAGTATGGCCCTAATTCACCCCTCCACTTT